The present entry profiles one T cell receptor (beta chain) with its context. This entry is derived from a study of early T cells in non-severe SARS-CoV-2 infection. About the study: RNA in bulk from unsorted whole blood was sequenced, and chains were unpaired.

In the library, individual cDNA molecules carried attached unique molecular identifiers. TCRdb processed the 5' RACE reads anew with MiXCR; each CDR3 protein has one entry. The sample carries roughly 53,000 distinct CDR3 sequences, around 9.3% recorded once. The J segment lost 3 bases and the V segment lost 5 bases, leaving 4 bases of the junction unmatched. CDR3 size: 16 residues. The germline gives CDR1 SGHTA, CDR2 FQGNSA. This TCR was sampled from an adult who was a healthcare worker with PCR-confirmed SARS-CoV-2 infection or an uninfected control (not recorded which). Source: whole blood, taken at baseline. The rearrangement joins TRBV7-2 to TRBJ2-3; the match to TRBD2 covers 14 bases. Here the CDR3 reads CASSKRLAGGTDTQYF. The CDR3 nucleotides read TGTGCCAGCAGCAAACGACTAGCGGGAGGGACAGATACGCAGTATTTT.